Each of the 15 T cell receptor beta chains below was sequenced from the same sample in a study of blood T cells in healthy people across ages. Primed by a sample-barcoded 5' primer and a J-beta primer mix, a second PCR proceeded for about 7 to 11 cycles. MiXCR was run by TCRdb on the 5' RACE reads, yielding one entry per CDR3 protein. The sample has roughly 1,700,000 distinct CDR3 sequences, under 30% seen once; the top ten hold approximately 7.7%. The material sequenced was blood. The receptors were gathered from a woman younger than 45 in good health.

This clonotype was detected ten times or more. The chain recombines TRBV4-1 with TRBJ1-2; 7 bases fit TRBD1. This CDR3 is 14 amino acids long. Germline V gives CDR1 MGHRA, CDR2 YSYEKL. Trimming removed 0 bases from V and 4 bases from J; junction bases left unmatched: 2. The CDR3 reads CASSQEQGGYGYTF. The DNA for the CDR3 is TGCGCCAGCAGCCAAGAGCAGGGGGGCTATGGCTACACCTTC.

Many counts were recorded for this clonotype. The chain couples TRBV20-1 to TRBJ2-3; D not certain. Germline lookup yields CDR1 DFQATT and CDR2 SNEGSKA (reference sequence). CDR3 length: 12 amino acids. The CDR3 reads CSVLGRTDTQYF. Written as DNA, the CDR3 is TGCAGCGTTCTCGGCCGCACAGATACGCAGTATTTT.

There are a few counts of this clonotype. This chain uses TRBV20-1 with TRBJ2-2; 7 bases are shared with TRBD2. The CDR3 totals 14 residues. Trimming removed 6 bases from V and 5 bases from J; junction bases left unmatched: 9. Germline loops: CDR1 DFQATT, CDR2 SNEGSKA (reference sequence). CDR3 amino acids: CSARRGGGTGELFF. CDR3 coding DNA: TGCAGTGCCCGACGGGGCGGGGGAACCGGGGAGCTGTTTTTT.

For this clonotype: Germline is not matched at one junction end, which may reflect a read error. The V and J genes are TRBV4-2 and TRBJ2-5; D uncertain. CDR1 LGHNA and CDR2 YNFKEQ come from the germline V gene. The CDR3 is 14 amino acids. CDR3 amino acids: CASSQDATRETRYF. The CDR3 DNA reads as TGTGCCAGCAGCCAAGACGCGACTCGAGAGACCCGGTACTTC.

In this sample, this clonotype turned up a few times. The rearrangement uses TRBV28 and TRBJ1-1; possibly TRBD1 for D (5 bases). The CDR3 has 15 residues. The germline V gene encodes CDR1 MDHEN and CDR2 SYDVKM. V was clipped by 6 bases and J by 2 bases, with 16 bases between them. The DNA for the CDR3 is TGTGCCAGCAGCCCCGTTGGAGGGGCTAACACTGAAGCTTTCTTT. Amino acid sequence: CASSPVGGANTEAFF.

Comment on this clonotype: A much larger clone differs from this one at a single base, so this may be a read error. The chain recombines TRBV4-1 with TRBJ2-4, with TRBD1 as a possible D gene (5 bases). The DNA end lines up better with TRBJ2-7; the J call may be wrong. CDR1 is MGHRA and CDR2 is YSYEKL in the germline V gene. CDR3 length: 16 amino acids. CDR3 protein: CASSQERTPAPDEQYF. The DNA for the CDR3 is TGCGCCAGCAGCCAAGAAAGGACACCCGCTCCGGACGAGCAGTACTTC.

The rearrangement links TRBV5-1 to TRBJ2-3; the D gene is possibly TRBD2 (5 bases). Germline-derived CDR1 and CDR2 are SGHRS and YFSETQ. Trimming shortened V by 0 bases and J by 5 bases, and 13 bases separated the two germline ends. The CDR3 is 15 amino acids. The CDR3: CASSLADSAVDTQYF. In DNA, the CDR3 is TGCGCCAGCAGCTTGGCCGATAGCGCGGTAGATACGCAGTATTTT.

The V call is TRBV11-2, the J call TRBJ2-4; D is perhaps TRBD1 (7 bases). V lost 0 bases and J lost 3, with 15 bases in between. In germline, CDR1 is SGHAT, CDR2 FQNNGV. The length of the CDR3 is 17 residues. The CDR3 nucleotides read TGTGCCAGCAGCTTAGATCCCCAGGGGGGAGTCAAAAACATTCAGTACTTC. Translated, it gives CASSLDPQGGVKNIQYF.

This clonotype came up a few times. Compared with germline, one end of the junction differs, possibly owing to a read error. This chain connects TRBV5-1 to TRBJ2-3; D gene ambiguous. This CDR3 spans 16 amino acids. The germline V gene has CDR1 SGHRS and CDR2 YFSETQ. The CDR3 coding sequence is TGCGCCAGCTCACCCCGAGGAAGGAAAAGCATAGATACGCAGTATTTT. It yields the protein CASSPRGRKSIDTQYF. Supplemented by reference TRBV5-1 and TRBJ2-3, the full variable domain reads KAGVTQTPRYLIKTRGQQVTLSCSPISGHRSVSWYQQTPGQGLQFLFEYFSETQRNKGNFPGRFSGRQFSNSRSEMNVSTLELGDSALYLCASSPRGRKSIDTQYFGPGTRLTVL.

This clonotype was seen at least ten times. The chain combines TRBV25-1 with TRBJ2-6, with D unresolved. This CDR3 comprises 13 residues. The ends were cut back, 7 bases at V and 0 bases at J, with 4 bases in the middle. Germline V gene sequence: CDR1 MGHDK, CDR2 SYGVNS. CDR3 coding DNA: TGTGCCAGCACCCTCTCTGGGGCCAACGTCCTGACTTTC. The encoded protein is CASTLSGANVLTF.

Only a few counts were recorded for this clonotype. The V gene is TRBV15, the J gene TRBJ2-1; TRBD2 might be the D (6 bases). The CDR3 has 13 residues. Germline-derived CDR1 and CDR2 are LNHNV and YYDKDF (reference sequence). Trimming took 2 bases from V and 9 from J, leaving 11 bases between them. CDR3 amino acids: CATSRRRGTEQFF. The CDR3 coding sequence is TGTGCCACCAGCAGACGTCGGGGGACTGAGCAGTTCTTC.

This chain uses TRBV7-9 with TRBJ2-1, with TRBD2 identical over 12 bases. The length of the CDR3 is 18 residues. CDR1 and CDR2 from the germline V gene are SEHNR and FQNEAQ (reference sequence). The trim removed 0 bases at V and 8 bases at J, leaving 11 bases unmatched. For the CDR3, the DNA is TGTGCCAGCAGCTTAGCGGAATCTAGCGGGGGGGCCCTCGATGAGCAGTTCTTC. Translation: CASSLAESSGGALDEQFF.

This clonotype was seen a few times. This chain uses TRBV3-1 with TRBJ2-4; 7 bases agree with TRBD2. J was trimmed by 0 bases and V by 0 bases; bases with no gene match: 11. The CDR3 loop spans 19 amino acids. The germline gives CDR1 LGHDT, CDR2 YNNKEL (reference sequence). CDR3 sequence (DNA): TGTGCCAGCAGCCAAGATGGGCTAGCGGCCCAAAGAGCCAAAAACATTCAGTACTTC. It translates to CASSQDGLAAQRAKNIQYF.

The chain recombines TRBV13 with TRBJ2-7; D may match TRBD1 or TRBD2 (5 bases each). This CDR3 has 15 amino acids. Germline values: CDR1 PRHDT, CDR2 FYEKMQ (reference sequence). Deletions cut 5 bases from V and 7 bases from J, with 21 bases between. This CDR3 reads CASSLGAESYNEQYF. CDR3 coding DNA: TGTGCCAGCAGCCTCGGGGCGGAATCCTACAATGAGCAGTACTTC. The variable domain in full, with the rest retrieved from reference TRBV13 and TRBJ2-7, is AAGVIQSPRHLIKEKRETATLKCYPIPRHDTVYWYQQGPGQDPQFLISFYEKMQSDKGSIPDRFSAQQFSDYHSELNMSSLELGDSALYFCASSLGAESYNEQYFGPGTRLTVT.

This clonotype was observed many times. This chain connects TRBV5-5 to TRBJ2-7; 10 bases agree with TRBD2. The germline CDR1 and CDR2 sequences are SGHKS and YYEKEE (reference sequence). V gave up 0 bases and J gave up 3 bases; unmatched junction bases: 6. The CDR3 has 16 residues. CDR3 coding DNA: TGTGCCAGCAGCTTGGAATTGGCTAGCGGGAGCTACGAGCAGTACTTC. Encoded protein: CASSLELASGSYEQYF.